Below are 25 T cell receptor beta chains sequenced from a single sample in a study of chemoradiotherapy in HPV16-positive cancers. Libraries were prepared by immunoSEQ multiplex PCR; TCRdb keeps only in-frame clonotypes and omits some of them. Among over 2,000 clones, 80% to 90% were seen once, and the ten largest hold roughly 4.9%. Source: tumor tissue, taken from a patient who underwent chemoradiotherapy. These receptors were obtained from a human donor with HPV-associated anogenital cancer.

This chain joins TRBV27 and TRBJ2-1; the match to TRBD2 covers 11 bases. With V trimmed by 4 bases and J by 5 bases, 10 bases remained unmatched. The V gene's germline CDR1 is MNHEY and CDR2 SMNVEV (reference sequence). The CDR3 has 17 residues. The CDR3 loop is CASSSLGPSGGNNEQFF. CDR3 DNA sequence: TGTGCCAGCAGTTCACTAGGGCCTAGCGGGGGGAACAATGAGCAGTTCTTC.

This chain uses TRBV5-1 with TRBJ2-7, with D possibly being TRBD1 (5 bases). The V end was cut by 5 bases, the J end by 3 bases, with 9 bases between. The CDR3 is made up of 12 amino acids. Germline V gene data show CDR1 as SGHRS and CDR2 as YFSETQ. CDR3 DNA: TGCGCCAGCAGACCCGACAGCTACGAGCAGTACTTC. Encoded protein: CASRPDSYEQYF.

The chain carries TRBV6-1 and TRBJ2-1; D might be TRBD1 (8 bases). The CDR3 spans 15 residues. The germline gives CDR1 MNHNS, CDR2 SASEGT. Trimming cost V 6 bases and J 4 bases, with 16 bases left between them. The CDR3 bases are TGTGCCAGCAGGGGGGGGACAGGAAAATACAATGAGCAGTTCTTC. This codes for CASRGGTGKYNEQFF.

This chain connects TRBV11-2 to TRBJ2-5; D not certain. This CDR3 spans 12 amino acids. CDR1 and CDR2 from the germline V gene are SGHAT and FQNNGV. V dropped 1 base and J dropped 4 bases, with 4 bases sitting between them. The DNA of the CDR3 is TGTGCCAGCAGCTTAGTCCTAGAGACCCAGTACTTC. As protein: CASSLVLETQYF.

The J gene is TRBJ1-1, the V gene TRBV7-9; TRBD1 agrees at 11 bases. The V segment lost 0 bases and the J segment 7 bases; nucleotides outside the gene matches: 1. This CDR3 has 14 residues. The germline CDR1 and CDR2 sequences are SEHNR and FQNEAQ (reference sequence). CDR3 protein: CASSLAGTGGEAFF. The CDR3 DNA sequence: TGTGCCAGCAGCTTAGCCGGGACAGGGGGTGAAGCTTTCTTT. Drawing the rest from reference TRBV7-9 and TRBJ1-1, the complete variable domain is DTGVSQNPRHKITKRGQNVTFRCDPISEHNRLYWYRQTLGQGPEFLTYFQNEAQLEKSRLLSDRFSAERPKGSFSTLEIQRTEQGDSAMYLCASSLAGTGGEAFFGQGTRLTVV.

The chain is built from TRBV5-4 and TRBJ1-2; the D is unclear. The V and J ends lost 2 bases and 4 bases respectively, with 12 bases between them. This CDR3 has 14 amino acids. CDR1 and CDR2 from the germline V gene are SGHNT and YYREEE (reference sequence). The CDR3 sequence is CASSFMAGGYGYTF. CDR3 nucleotides: TGTGCCAGCAGCTTCATGGCGGGAGGCTATGGCTACACCTTC.

V usage is TRBV6-1 and J usage is TRBJ1-2, with D tentatively TRBD1 (5 bases). This CDR3 has 13 residues. V was trimmed by 6 bases and J by 3 bases, leaving 11 bases between them. Germline CDR1 reads MNHNS; CDR2 reads SASEGT. As DNA, the CDR3 is TGTGCCAGCAGGACCACAGGCGACTATGGCTACACCTTC. It is translated as CASRTTGDYGYTF.

The gene calls are TRBV2 and TRBJ2-7; D call uncertain. The ends were cut back, 8 bases at V and 1 base at J, with 9 bases in the middle. Per germline, CDR1 SNHLY and CDR2 FYNNEI. The CDR3 is made up of 12 amino acids. The CDR3 is CASGVVSYEQYF. The CDR3 DNA reads as TGTGCCAGCGGAGTCGTATCCTACGAGCAGTACTTC.

This rearrangement joins TRBV18 to TRBJ1-5; D not resolved. CDR1 is KGHSH and CDR2 is LQKENI in the germline V gene. The CDR3 runs to 13 residues. Trimming left V 6 bases short and J 0 bases short, with 6 bases between. The CDR3 protein is CASSLSSNQPQHF. The CDR3 DNA is TGTGCCAGCTCGCTTAGTAGCAATCAGCCCCAGCATTTT.

The rearrangement joins TRBV19 to TRBJ2-1; 11 bases are a match to TRBD2. With V trimmed by 5 bases and J by 2 bases, 5 bases remained unmatched. Germline assignment: CDR1 LNHDA and CDR2 SQIVND (reference sequence). The CDR3 sequence is 16 residues long. DNA of the CDR3: TGTGCCAGTAGTGTTAGCGGGGGGGAACCCTACAATGAGCAGTTCTTC. This encodes CASSVSGGEPYNEQFF.

J is TRBJ2-4 and V is TRBV19; a weak D match, TRBD1 (7 bases). This CDR3 region has 17 residues. V was trimmed by 3 bases and J by 2 bases, leaving 17 bases between them. The germline gives CDR1 LNHDA, CDR2 SQIVND (reference sequence). The CDR3 DNA reads as TGTGCCAGTAGTATGGTTGCGCGGAGGGGGCCCAAAAACATTCAGTACTTC. It codes for CASSMVARRGPKNIQYF.

The chain is built from TRBV30 and TRBJ1-4, with D possibly matching TRBD1 (5 bases). Per germline, CDR1 GTSNPN and CDR2 SVGIG (reference sequence). This CDR3 region has 15 residues. V dropped 0 bases and J dropped 3 bases, with 11 bases sitting between them. The CDR3 spells CAWSVQGNPNEKLFF. The DNA for the CDR3 is TGTGCCTGGAGTGTTCAGGGAAATCCTAATGAAAAACTGTTTTTT.

This clone was observed a handful of times. V gene TRBV5-1 combines with J gene TRBJ2-3, with 7 bases lining up with TRBD1. In germline, CDR1 is SGHRS, CDR2 YFSETQ. After removal of 4 bases from V and 2 bases from J, the junction contained 1 base not matched to a gene. This CDR3 has 13 residues. The CDR3 nucleotides are TGCGCCAGCAGCGGGACAGACACAGATACGCAGTATTTT. The encoded protein is CASSGTDTDTQYF.

This clone was detected a few times. This chain joins TRBV13 and TRBJ1-1, with 11 bases that match TRBD1. V was pared by 5 bases and J by 5 bases, with 4 bases of the junction left unmatched. This CDR3 is 14 amino acids long. Looked up from germline, CDR1 is PRHDT and CDR2 is FYEKMQ (reference sequence). The CDR3 spells CASSRGTGGTEAFF. CDR3 sequence (DNA): TGTGCCAGCAGCAGGGGGACAGGGGGAACTGAAGCTTTCTTT.

This clone is labeled large. The chain couples TRBV12-1 to TRBJ2-7; TRBD1 was called by the table and not checked on the DNA. TRBV12-1 is shown as a pseudogene. CDR3 size: 13 residues. CDR3 loop: CASSLRQECEQYF. The CDR3 nucleotides read TGTGCCAGCAGCCTGAGACAGGAGTGCGAGCAGTACTTC.

J is TRBJ1-4 and V is TRBV19; TRBD1 aligns across 7 bases. V lost 7 bases and J lost 3; bases outside the gene matches: 8. CDR1 is LNHDA, CDR2 SQIVND, per germline (reference sequence). The CDR3 contains 15 residues. The CDR3 loop reads CASMGTVAPNEKLFF. CDR3 coding DNA: TGTGCCAGTATGGGGACAGTCGCACCTAATGAAAAACTGTTTTTT.

V and J are TRBV15 and TRBJ1-6; D remains ambiguous. V was clipped by 1 base and J by 5 bases, with 9 bases between them. The CDR3 is made up of 15 amino acids. Per germline, CDR1 LNHNV and CDR2 YYDKDF (reference sequence). The CDR3 loop reads CATSRARQNNSPLHF. As DNA, the CDR3 is TGTGCCACCAGCAGAGCTCGGCAAAATAATTCACCCCTCCACTTT.

The chain recombines TRBV6-5 with TRBJ2-2, with D tentatively TRBD1 (5 bases). The CDR3 totals 15 residues. Germline-derived CDR1 and CDR2 are MNHEY and SVGAGI. Trimming removed 2 bases at V and 2 bases at J, with 9 bases between. Here the CDR3 reads CASSYQGGNTGELFF. In DNA, the CDR3 is TGTGCCAGCAGTTACCAGGGCGGCAACACCGGGGAGCTGTTTTTT.

By share, this clone ranks as large (0.1 to 1%). V gene TRBV7-9 combines with J gene TRBJ2-1; D might be TRBD2 (7 bases). The CDR3 is 17 amino acids. The V gene lost 4 bases and the J gene lost 0 bases, with 16 bases spanning the gap. From germline, CDR1 is SEHNR and CDR2 FQNEAQ (reference sequence). In nucleotides, the CDR3 is TGTGCCAGCAGCTCCAAAAGGGGGGGCCGCTCCTACAATGAGCAGTTCTTC. The encoded protein is CASSSKRGGRSYNEQFF.

The chain couples TRBV28 to TRBJ1-2; no firm D call. Trimming shortened V by 5 bases and J by 0 bases, and 7 bases separated the two germline ends. Germline V gives CDR1 MDHEN, CDR2 SYDVKM. The CDR3 is 13 residues long. This CDR3 is CASSLQPNYGYTF. As DNA, the CDR3 is TGTGCCAGCAGTCTACAGCCTAACTATGGCTACACCTTC.

The V and J genes are TRBV7-8 and TRBJ1-5; D perhaps matches TRBD1 (5 bases). This CDR3 is 18 amino acids long. V dropped 3 bases and J dropped 4 bases, with 22 bases sitting between them. CDR1 SGHVS and CDR2 FQNEAQ come from the germline V gene. This chain's CDR3 is CASSFWGSLGGENQPQHF. In DNA, the CDR3 is TGTGCCAGCAGCTTCTGGGGCTCACTGGGAGGGGAGAATCAGCCCCAGCATTTT.

CDR3: CSVKTGIDTEAFF. In DNA form, the CDR3 reads TGCAGCGTCAAAACAGGGATCGACACTGAAGCTTTCTTT. The rearrangement links TRBV29-1 to TRBJ1-1; the D gene is possibly TRBD1 (6 bases). Trimming pared 6 bases from V and 3 bases from J, leaving 14 bases between. This CDR3 region has 13 residues. Germline V gene sequence: CDR1 SQVTM, CDR2 ANQGSEA.

The CDR3 nucleotides are TGTGCCAGCAGCCAAGGGGGGGCGGGAGAGACCCAGTACTTC. This codes for CASSQGGAGETQYF. V is TRBV7-3 and J is TRBJ2-5; a weak D match, TRBD2 (7 bases). From germline, CDR1 is SGHTA and CDR2 FQGTGA. This CDR3 is built from 14 residues. Trimming removed 5 bases from V and 4 bases from J, with 14 bases in between.

The chain links TRBV5-5 to TRBJ2-5, with a possible D match to TRBD1 (6 bases). The CDR3 is 14 residues long. Germline-derived CDR1 and CDR2 are SGHKS and YYEKEE (reference sequence). The V and J ends lost 2 bases and 0 bases respectively, with 8 bases between them. The CDR3 sequence is CASSLTGNQETQYF. The DNA of the CDR3 is TGTGCCAGCAGCTTAACAGGGAACCAAGAGACCCAGTACTTC.

CDR3 nucleotides: TGTGCCATCAGTGAAAGTTCCAAAACAACCATATATTTT. Translating gives CAISESSKTTIYF. This rearrangement joins TRBV10-3 to TRBJ1-3; D unclear. There are 13 residues in the CDR3. Trimming left V 3 bases short and J 10 bases short, with 13 bases between. CDR1 is ENHRY, CDR2 SYGVKD, per germline.